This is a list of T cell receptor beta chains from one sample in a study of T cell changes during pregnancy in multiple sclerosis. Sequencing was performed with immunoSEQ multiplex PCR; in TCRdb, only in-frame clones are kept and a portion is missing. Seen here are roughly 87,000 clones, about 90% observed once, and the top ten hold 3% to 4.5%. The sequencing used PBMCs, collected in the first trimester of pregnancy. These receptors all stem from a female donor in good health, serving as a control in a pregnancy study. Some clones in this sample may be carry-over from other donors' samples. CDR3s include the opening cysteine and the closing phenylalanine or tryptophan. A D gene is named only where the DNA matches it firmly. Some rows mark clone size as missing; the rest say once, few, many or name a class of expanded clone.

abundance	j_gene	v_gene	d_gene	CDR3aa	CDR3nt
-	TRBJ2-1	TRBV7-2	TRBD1	CASSVDRDYNEQFF	TGTGCCAGCAGCGTCGACAGGGACTACAATGAGCAGTTCTTC
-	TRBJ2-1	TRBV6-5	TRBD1	CASSYQDRDNEQFF	TGTGCCAGCAGTTACCAGGACAGGGATAATGAGCAGTTCTTC
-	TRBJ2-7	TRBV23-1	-	CASSRLDRYYEQYF	TGCGCCAGCAGCCGCCTGGACAGATACTACGAGCAGTACTTC
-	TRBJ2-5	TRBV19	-	CASSITGTRETQYF	TGTGCCAGTAGTATAACAGGGACACGGGAGACCCAGTACTTC
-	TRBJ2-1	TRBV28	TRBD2	CASTVVAGYEQFF	TGTGCCAGCACCGTCGTAGCGGGGTATGAGCAGTTCTTC
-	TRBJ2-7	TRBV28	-	CASCQGPTYEQYF	TGTGCCAGCTGTCAGGGGCCTACCTACGAGCAGTACTTC
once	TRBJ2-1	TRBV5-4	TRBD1	CASSPRQGRHNEQFF	TGTGCCAGCAGCCCTAGACAGGGGAGGCACAATGAGCAGTTCTTC
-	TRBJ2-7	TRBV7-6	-	CASSLEAGEPYEQYF	TGTGCCAGCAGCTTAGAGGCAGGGGAGCCCTACGAGCAGTACTTC
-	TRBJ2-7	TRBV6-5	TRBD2	CASSSGLAGGYEQYF	TGTGCCAGCAGTTCTGGACTAGCGGGAGGCTACGAGCAGTACTTC
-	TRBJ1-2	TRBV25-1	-	CASSEIRDKRDGYTF	TGTGCCAGCAGTGAAATCAGGGATAAGCGTGATGGCTACACCTTC
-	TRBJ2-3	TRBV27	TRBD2	CASSSGLAGGGTQYF	TGTGCCAGCAGTTCGGGACTGGCGGGGGGCGGTACGCAGTATTTT
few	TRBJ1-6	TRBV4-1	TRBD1	CASGDRWDSPLHF	TGCGCCAGCGGGGACAGGTGGGATTCACCCCTCCACTTT
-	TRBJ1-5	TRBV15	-	CATSGGQRQPQHF	TGTGCCACCAGCGGAGGACAGAGGCAGCCCCAGCATTTT
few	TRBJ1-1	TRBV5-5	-	CASSLLGREAFF	TGTGCCAGCAGCTTGTTAGGCAGGGAAGCTTTCTTT
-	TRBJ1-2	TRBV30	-	CACHRDGYTF	TGTGCCTGCCACAGGGATGGCTACACCTTC
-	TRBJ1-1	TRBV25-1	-	CASSAQGKNTEAFF	TGTGCCAGCAGTGCTCAGGGGAAGAACACTGAAGCTTTCTTT
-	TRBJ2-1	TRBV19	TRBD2	CASSLRTSGSSYNEQFF	TGTGCCAGTAGTTTACGGACTAGCGGGAGCTCCTACAATGAGCAGTTCTTC
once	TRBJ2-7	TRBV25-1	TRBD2	CASSGVLAGMSYEQYF	TGTGCCAGCAGTGGGGTGTTAGCGGGTATGTCCTACGAGCAGTACTTC
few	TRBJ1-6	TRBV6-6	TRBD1	CASIPGGLDNSPLHF	TGTGCCAGCATTCCAGGGGGCTTAGATAATTCACCCCTCCACTTT
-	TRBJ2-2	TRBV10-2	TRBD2	CASSGTSGSVTGELFF	TGCGCCAGCAGTGGGACTAGCGGGAGCGTGACCGGGGAGCTGTTTTTT
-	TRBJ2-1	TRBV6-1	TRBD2	CASSEAGGGASEQFF	TGTGCCAGCAGTGAAGCTGGCGGGGGGGCCTCTGAGCAGTTCTTC
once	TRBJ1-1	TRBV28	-	CASSFGAGQLNTEAFF	TGTGCCAGCAGTTTTGGGGCAGGGCAATTGAACACTGAAGCTTTCTTT
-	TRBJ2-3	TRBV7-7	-	CASSLGGGLGDTQYF	TGTGCTAGCAGCTTAGGAGGAGGGTTGGGAGATACGCAGTATTTT
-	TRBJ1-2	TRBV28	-	CATTARGYGYTF	TGTGCCACCACCGCTCGGGGCTATGGCTACACCTTC
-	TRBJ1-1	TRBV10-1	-	CASSEGSLYTEAFF	TGCGCCAGCAGTGAAGGGAGTCTATACACTGAAGCTTTCTTT
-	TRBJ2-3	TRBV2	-	CASRVASTDTQYF	TGTGCCAGCAGGGTGGCTAGCACAGATACGCAGTATTTT
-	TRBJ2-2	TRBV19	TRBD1	CASSRDRAYTGELFF	TGTGCCAGTAGTAGGGACAGGGCCTACACCGGGGAGCTGTTTTTT
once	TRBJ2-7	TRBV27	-	CASGLAPLREQYF	TGTGCCAGCGGTCTAGCCCCCTTGAGGGAGCAGTACTTC
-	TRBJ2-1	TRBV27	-	CASSTLVVANEQFF	TGTGCCAGCAGTACCTTAGTAGTAGCGAATGAGCAGTTCTTC
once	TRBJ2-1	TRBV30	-	CAWSVPPAVGEQFF	TGTGCCTGGAGTGTACCCCCCGCCGTCGGTGAGCAGTTCTTC
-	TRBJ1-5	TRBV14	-	CASSPEGGSNQPQHF	TGTGCCAGCAGCCCAGAAGGCGGCAGCAATCAGCCCCAGCATTTT
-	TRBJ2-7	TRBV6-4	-	CASSDGREQYF	TGTGCCAGCAGTGATGGGAGAGAGCAGTACTTC
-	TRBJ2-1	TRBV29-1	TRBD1	CSVGQGSYNEQFF	TGCAGCGTTGGACAGGGGTCCTACAATGAGCAGTTCTTC
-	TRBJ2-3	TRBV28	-	CASSLRGDTQYF	TGTGCCAGCAGTTTACGGGGGGATACGCAGTATTTT
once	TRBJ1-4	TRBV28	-	CASSLEATNEKLFF	TGTGCCAGCAGTTTAGAGGCAACTAATGAAAAACTGTTTTTT
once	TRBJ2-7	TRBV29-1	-	CSVEEGVPKFYEQYF	TGCAGCGTTGAAGAAGGGGTCCCGAAATTCTACGAGCAGTACTTC
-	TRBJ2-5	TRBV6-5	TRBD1	CASSRDSFRQETQYF	TGTGCCAGCAGTAGGGACAGTTTTAGGCAAGAGACCCAGTACTTC
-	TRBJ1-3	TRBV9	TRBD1	CASSVGQGRSGNTIYF	TGTGCCAGCAGCGTGGGACAGGGTCGGTCTGGAAACACCATATATTTT
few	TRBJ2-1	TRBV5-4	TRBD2	CASSLVAGGWNEQFF	TGTGCCAGCAGCTTGGTTGCGGGGGGCTGGAATGAGCAGTTCTTC
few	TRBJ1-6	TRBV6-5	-	CASSYQGGGEAPLHF	TGTGCCAGCAGTTACCAAGGGGGGGGAGAGGCACCCCTCCACTTT
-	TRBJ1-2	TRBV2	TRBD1	CASILGQGLYGYTF	TGTGCCAGCATTCTGGGACAGGGGTTGTATGGCTACACCTTC
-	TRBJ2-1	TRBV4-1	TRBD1	CASSLDRGVYNEQFF	TGCGCCAGCAGCCTTGACAGGGGCGTATACAATGAGCAGTTCTTC
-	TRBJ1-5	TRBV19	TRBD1	CASRQGQSNNQPQHF	TGTGCCAGTAGACAGGGACAGTCGAACAATCAGCCCCAGCATTTT
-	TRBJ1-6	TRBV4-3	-	CASSPEVGGGGSPLHF	TGCGCCAGCAGCCCTGAGGTTGGGGGAGGTGGTTCACCCCTCCACTTT
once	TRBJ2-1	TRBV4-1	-	CASSQGPLGGLKNNEQFF	TGCGCCAGCAGCCAAGGGCCCTTGGGGGGGCTGAAAAACAATGAGCAGTTCTTC
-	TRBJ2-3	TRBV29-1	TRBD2	CSVASSGITQYF	TGCAGCGTTGCTAGTAGCGGGATTACGCAGTATTTT
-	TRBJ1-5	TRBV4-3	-	CASSQVRGKEQPQHF	TGCGCCAGCAGCCAAGTGAGGGGGAAGGAACAGCCCCAGCATTTT
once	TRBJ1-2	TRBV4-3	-	CASSQDLADYGYTF	TGCGCCAGCAGCCAAGATCTGGCCGACTATGGCTACACCTTC
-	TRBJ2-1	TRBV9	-	CASSVGGAYNEQFF	TGTGCCAGCAGCGTAGGGGGAGCCTACAATGAGCAGTTCTTC
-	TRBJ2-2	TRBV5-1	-	CASSLGGGSNTGELFF	TGCGCCAGCAGCTTGGGCGGCGGTTCGAACACCGGGGAGCTGTTTTTT
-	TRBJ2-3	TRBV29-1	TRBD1	CSVEFPGQGPSTDTQYF	TGCAGCGTTGAGTTTCCCGGACAGGGGCCTAGCACAGATACGCAGTATTTT
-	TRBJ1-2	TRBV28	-	CASSLEDLEGYTF	TGTGCCAGCAGTTTAGAGGACTTGGAGGGCTACACCTTC
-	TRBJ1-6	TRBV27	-	CASSRGHRNSPLHF	TGTGCCAGCAGCCGCGGTCACCGAAATTCACCCCTCCACTTT
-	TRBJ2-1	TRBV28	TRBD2	CASSWSGGANEQFF	TGTGCCAGCAGTTGGAGCGGGGGGGCCAATGAGCAGTTCTTC